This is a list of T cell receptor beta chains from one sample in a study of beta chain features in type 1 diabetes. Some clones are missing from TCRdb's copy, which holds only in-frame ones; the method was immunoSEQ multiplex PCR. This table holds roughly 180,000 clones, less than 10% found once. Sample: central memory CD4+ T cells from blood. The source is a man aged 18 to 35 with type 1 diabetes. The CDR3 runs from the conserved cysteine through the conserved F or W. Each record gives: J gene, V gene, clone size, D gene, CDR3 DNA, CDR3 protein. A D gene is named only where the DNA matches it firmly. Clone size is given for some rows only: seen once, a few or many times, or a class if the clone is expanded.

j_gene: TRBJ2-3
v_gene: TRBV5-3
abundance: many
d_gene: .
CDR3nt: TGTGCCAGAAGCTTGGCCCCCCAGGGGAGTCGATCAGATACGCAGTATTTT
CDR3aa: CARSLAPQGSRSDTQYF

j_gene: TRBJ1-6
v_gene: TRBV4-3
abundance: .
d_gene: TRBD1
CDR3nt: TGCGCCAGCAGCCAAGATTGGGACAGAACAAATTCACCCCTCCACTTT
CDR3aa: CASSQDWDRTNSPLHF

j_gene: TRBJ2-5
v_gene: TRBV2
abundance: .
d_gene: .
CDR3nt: TGTGCCAGCAGGACGGGGGAGACCCAGTACTTC
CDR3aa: CASRTGETQYF

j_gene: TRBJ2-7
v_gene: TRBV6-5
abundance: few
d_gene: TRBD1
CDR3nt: TGTGCCAGCAGTCCCCGGGACAGCTCCTACGAGCAGTACTTC
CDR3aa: CASSPRDSSYEQYF

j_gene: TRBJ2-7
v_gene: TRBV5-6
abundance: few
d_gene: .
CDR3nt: TGTGCCAGCAGTATCCGGGATACTGTCTACGAGCAGTACTTC
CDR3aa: CASSIRDTVYEQYF

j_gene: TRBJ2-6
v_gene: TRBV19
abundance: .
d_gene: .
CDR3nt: TGTGCCAGTAGAAAAGAGGCTACTGGGGCCAACGTCCTGACTTTC
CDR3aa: CASRKEATGANVLTF

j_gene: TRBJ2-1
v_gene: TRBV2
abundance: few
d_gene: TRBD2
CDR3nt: TGTGCCAGCAGTCGACTAGCGGGAGAGGGTATGGAGCAGTTCTTC
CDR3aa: CASSRLAGEGMEQFF

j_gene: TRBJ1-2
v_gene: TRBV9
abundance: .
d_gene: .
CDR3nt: TGTGCCAGCAGCCCCGGACATATCAACTATGGCTACACCTTC
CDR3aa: CASSPGHINYGYTF

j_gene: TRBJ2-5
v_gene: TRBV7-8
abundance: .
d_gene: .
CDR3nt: TGTGCCAGCAGCTTAGTTATGGCGGGAATCGAGACCCAGTACTTC
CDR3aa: CASSLVMAGIETQYF

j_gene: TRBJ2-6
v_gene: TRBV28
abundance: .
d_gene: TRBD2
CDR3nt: TGTGCCAGCAGCCAAGCGGGGGCCTCTGGGGCCAACGTCCTGACTTTC
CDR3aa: CASSQAGASGANVLTF

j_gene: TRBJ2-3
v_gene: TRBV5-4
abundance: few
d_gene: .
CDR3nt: TGTGCCAGCAGCGGAGGGGGGGCCCGGATCGCAGATACGCAGTATTTT
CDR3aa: CASSGGGARIADTQYF

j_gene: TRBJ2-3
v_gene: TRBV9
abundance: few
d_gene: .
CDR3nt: TGTGCCAGCAGCACCCAGTTTAGCACAGATACGCAGTATTTT
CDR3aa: CASSTQFSTDTQYF

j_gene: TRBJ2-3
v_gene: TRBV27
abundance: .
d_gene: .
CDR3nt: TGTGCCAGCAGTTCCCTAGGCAATGCGCAGTATTTT
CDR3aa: CASSSLGNAQYF

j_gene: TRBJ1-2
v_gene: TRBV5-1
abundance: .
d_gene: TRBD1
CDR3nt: TGCGCCAGCAGCTGGGATACAGGGGCCCTCTATGGCTACACCTTC
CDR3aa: CASSWDTGALYGYTF

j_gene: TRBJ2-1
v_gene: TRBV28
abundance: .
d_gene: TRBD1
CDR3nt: TGTGCCAGCAGCCATACCAAGGGACAGGGCTACAATGAGCAGTTCTTC
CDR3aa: CASSHTKGQGYNEQFF

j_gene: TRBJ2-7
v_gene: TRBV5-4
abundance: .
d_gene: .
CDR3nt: TGTGCCAGCAGCGCCCGTCGGAGGGACGAGCAGTACTTC
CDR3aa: CASSARRRDEQYF

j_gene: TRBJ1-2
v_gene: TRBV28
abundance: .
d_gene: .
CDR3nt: TGTGCCAGCAGGAAACAGGGCTCCTATGGCTACACCTTC
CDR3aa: CASRKQGSYGYTF

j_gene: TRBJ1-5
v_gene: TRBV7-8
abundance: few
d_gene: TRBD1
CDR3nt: TGTGCCAGCAGCTTAGCCGGGACAGGGGAGTATCAGCCCCAGCATTTT
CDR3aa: CASSLAGTGEYQPQHF

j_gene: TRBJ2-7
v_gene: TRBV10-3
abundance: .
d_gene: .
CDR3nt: TGTGCCATCAGTGAGTCCAGGGAGCAGTACTTC
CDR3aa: CAISESREQYF

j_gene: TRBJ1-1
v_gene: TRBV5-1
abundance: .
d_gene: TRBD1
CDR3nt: TGCGCCAGCAGCTTGGCCATTGGAGCGGGGACAGGCAAGACTGAAGCTTTCTTT
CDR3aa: CASSLAIGAGTGKTEAFF

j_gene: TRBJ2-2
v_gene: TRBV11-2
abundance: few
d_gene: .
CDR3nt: TGTGCCAGCAGACTAGTCGTACGGGCTGGGGAGCTGTTTTTT
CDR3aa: CASRLVVRAGELFF

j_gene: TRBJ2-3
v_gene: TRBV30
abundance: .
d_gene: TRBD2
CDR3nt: TGTGCCTGGGACTTAAGCGGGGGGGGCACAGATACGCAGTATTTT
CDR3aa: CAWDLSGGGTDTQYF

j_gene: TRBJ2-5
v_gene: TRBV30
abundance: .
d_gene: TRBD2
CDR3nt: TGTGCCTGCCGGACTAGCGGGAGAGGGGAGACCCAGTACTTC
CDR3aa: CACRTSGRGETQYF

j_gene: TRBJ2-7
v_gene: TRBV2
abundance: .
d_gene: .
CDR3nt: TGTGCCAGCAGTGTTAAACTAGCCTATCACGAGCAGTACTTC
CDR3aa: CASSVKLAYHEQYF

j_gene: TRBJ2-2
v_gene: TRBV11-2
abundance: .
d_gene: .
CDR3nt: TGTGCCAGCAGGTCAGCGAACACCGGGGAGCTGTTTTTT
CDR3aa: CASRSANTGELFF

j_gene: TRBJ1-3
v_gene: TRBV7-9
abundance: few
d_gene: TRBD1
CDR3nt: TGTGCCAGCAGGGAAACAGGGGTCTCTGGAAACACCATATATTTT
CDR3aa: CASRETGVSGNTIYF

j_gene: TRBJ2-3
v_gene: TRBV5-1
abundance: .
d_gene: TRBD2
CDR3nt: TGCGCCAGCAGCCCTCGACTAGCGGAAGATACGCAGTATTTT
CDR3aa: CASSPRLAEDTQYF

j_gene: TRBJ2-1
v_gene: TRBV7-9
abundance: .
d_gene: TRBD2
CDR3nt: TGTGCCAGCAGCTTAGGTGGACTAGCGGACAATGAGCAGTTCTTC
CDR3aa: CASSLGGLADNEQFF

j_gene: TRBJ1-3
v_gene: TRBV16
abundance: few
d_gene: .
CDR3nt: TGTGCCAGCAGCCAACTCGGAAACACCATATATTTT
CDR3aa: CASSQLGNTIYF

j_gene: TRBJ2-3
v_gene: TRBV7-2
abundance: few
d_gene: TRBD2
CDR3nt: TGTGCCAGCAGTCCCGGGAGGGGCACAGATACGCAGTATTTT
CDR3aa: CASSPGRGTDTQYF

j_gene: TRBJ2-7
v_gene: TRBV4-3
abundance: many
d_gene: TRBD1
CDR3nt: TGCGCCAGCAGCCAAGGACAGGGGAAGACTAGGGCCGAGCAGTACTTC
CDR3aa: CASSQGQGKTRAEQYF

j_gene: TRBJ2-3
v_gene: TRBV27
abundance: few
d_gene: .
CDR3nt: TGTGCCAGCAGTTTTTCACAGGGCACAGATACGCAGTATTTT
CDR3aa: CASSFSQGTDTQYF

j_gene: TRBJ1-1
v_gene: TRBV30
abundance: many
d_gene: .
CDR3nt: TGTGCCTGGAGAACAATGGGAGCGGCTGAAGCTTTCTTT
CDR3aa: CAWRTMGAAEAFF

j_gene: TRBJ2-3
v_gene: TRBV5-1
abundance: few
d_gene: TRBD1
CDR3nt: TGCGCCAGCAGCCTCGGACAGGGGACTGAGACAGATACGCAGTATTTT
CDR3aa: CASSLGQGTETDTQYF

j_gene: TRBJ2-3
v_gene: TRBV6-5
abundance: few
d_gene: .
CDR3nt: TGTGCCAGCAGAGGTCAGGTCAAAGATGGAGATACGCAGTATTTT
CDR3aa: CASRGQVKDGDTQYF

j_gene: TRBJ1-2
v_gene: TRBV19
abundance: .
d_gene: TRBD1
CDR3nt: TGTGCCAGCGACCCAGGGGGCGGCTATGGCTACACCTTC
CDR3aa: CASDPGGGYGYTF

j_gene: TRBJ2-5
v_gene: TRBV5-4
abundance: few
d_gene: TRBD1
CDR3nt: TGTGCCAGCAGCTTTTGGGACAGGTCGGAGACCCAGTACTTC
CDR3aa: CASSFWDRSETQYF

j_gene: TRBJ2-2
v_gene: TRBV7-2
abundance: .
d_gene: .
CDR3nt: TGTGCCAGCAGCTTCAGGGGGAACACCGGGGAGCTGTTTTTT
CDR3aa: CASSFRGNTGELFF

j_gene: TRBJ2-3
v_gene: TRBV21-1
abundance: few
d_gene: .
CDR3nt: TGTGCCAGCAATCAACCGGGACTAGCAGAAGATACGCAGTATTTT
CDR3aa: CASNQPGLAEDTQYF

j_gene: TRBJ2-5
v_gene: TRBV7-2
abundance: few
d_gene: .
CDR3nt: TGTGCCAGCAGCTTAAATCAGGGCCAAGAGACCCAGTACTTC
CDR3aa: CASSLNQGQETQYF

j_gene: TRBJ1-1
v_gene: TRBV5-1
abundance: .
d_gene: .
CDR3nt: TGCGCCAGCAGCTTAGGAGTGGGGGGCACTGAAGCTTTCTTT
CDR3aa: CASSLGVGGTEAFF

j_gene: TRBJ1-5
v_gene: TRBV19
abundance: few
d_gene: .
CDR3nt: TGTGCCAGTACCTCCCTCGGTGATCAGCCCCAGCATTTT
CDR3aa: CASTSLGDQPQHF

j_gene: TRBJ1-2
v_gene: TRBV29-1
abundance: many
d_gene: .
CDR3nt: TGCAGCGTTGATGGGCGGGGTGGCTACACCTTC
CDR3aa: CSVDGRGGYTF

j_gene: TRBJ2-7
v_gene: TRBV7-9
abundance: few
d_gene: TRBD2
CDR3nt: TGTGCCAGCAGCTCAACGACTAGCGGGAGGGTATACGAGCAGTACTTC
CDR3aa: CASSSTTSGRVYEQYF

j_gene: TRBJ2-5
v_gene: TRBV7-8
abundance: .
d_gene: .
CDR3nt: TGTGCCAGTAAATTCCAAGAGACCCAGTACTTC
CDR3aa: CASKFQETQYF

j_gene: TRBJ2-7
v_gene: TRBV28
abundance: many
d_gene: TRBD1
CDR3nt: TGTGCCAGCAGGACAGGGGGGAATCCAAACTCCTACGAGCAGTACTTC
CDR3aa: CASRTGGNPNSYEQYF

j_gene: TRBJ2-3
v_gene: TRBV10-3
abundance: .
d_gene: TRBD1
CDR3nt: TGTGCCTCAAACCGGGACAGGGGGCCTCTGGGGCAGTATTTT
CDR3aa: CASNRDRGPLGQYF

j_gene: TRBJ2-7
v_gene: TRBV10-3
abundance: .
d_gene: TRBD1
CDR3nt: TGTGCCATCACACCGGGACAGGGGTCAGGCGCCTCTTACGAGCAGTACTTC
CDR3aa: CAITPGQGSGASYEQYF

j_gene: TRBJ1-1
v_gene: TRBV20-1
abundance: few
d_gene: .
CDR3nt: TGCAGTGCTAGACGCGGCGATGAAGCTTTCTTT
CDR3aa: CSARRGDEAFF

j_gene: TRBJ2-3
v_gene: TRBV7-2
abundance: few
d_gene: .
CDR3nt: TGTGCCAGCAGCTTAGGACAGAGCACAGATACGCAGTATTTT
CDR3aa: CASSLGQSTDTQYF

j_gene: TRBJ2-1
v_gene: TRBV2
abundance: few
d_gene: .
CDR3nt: TGTGCCAGCAGTGGGCCATACAATGAGCAGTTCTTC
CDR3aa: CASSGPYNEQFF

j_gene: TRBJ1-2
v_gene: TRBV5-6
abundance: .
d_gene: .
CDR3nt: TGTGCCAGCAGCAAGCGACGGGTCGGCTACACCTTC
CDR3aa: CASSKRRVGYTF

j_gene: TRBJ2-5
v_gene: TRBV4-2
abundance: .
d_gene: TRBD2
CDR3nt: TGTGCCAGCAGCAAACATGCTAGCGGGGGGGGAGAAGAGACCCAGTACTTC
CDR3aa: CASSKHASGGGEETQYF